The 11 T cell receptor beta chains below come from one sample, sequenced in a study of T cells expressing NK-cell markers. Following a re-call of the 5' RACE reads, TCRdb has one entry per CDR3 protein and lacks DNA. This table lists around 380,000 distinct CDR3 sequences. Sequenced sample: blood T cells: a sorted CD56 or NKG2C T cell subset, CD4+ or CD8+ T cells, or bulk PBMC T cells (not recorded which). All receptors derive from a woman between 45 and 65 years old in good health.

The chain is built from TRBV7-3 and TRBJ2-2. The CDR3 is made up of 16 amino acids. CDR1 SGHTA and CDR2 FQGTGA come from the germline V gene. This chain's CDR3 is CASSSTPASNTGELFF.

CDR3 in amino acids: CASSLPLSGRGTDTQYF. V usage is TRBV13 and J usage is TRBJ2-3; TCRdb gives TRBD2 as the D gene, but with no DNA this cannot be confirmed. The germline gives CDR1 PRHDT, CDR2 FYEKMQ (reference sequence). This CDR3 is 17 amino acids long.

The chain employs TRBV6-9 and TRBJ1-2; TCRdb outputs TRBD1, but without DNA this stays unchecked. This CDR3 comprises 13 residues. Germline lookup yields CDR1 MNHGY and CDR2 SVAAGI. The CDR3 protein is CASSYEAGGGYTF.

The rearrangement links TRBV3-1 to TRBJ1-2. The CDR3 is 12 amino acids. Per the germline V gene, CDR1 is LGHDT and CDR2 is YNNKEL (reference sequence). CDR3 sequence reads: CASSQTQQGYTF.

The chain combines TRBV29-1 with TRBJ2-6; TCRdb proposes TRBD1, but this gene call is untestable without DNA. Germline V lookup: CDR1 SQVTM, CDR2 ANQGSEA. The CDR3 has 17 residues. This chain's CDR3 is CSVFLAGSLSGANVLTF.

The chain has TRBV7-2 and TRBJ2-7; without DNA, the TCRdb call of TRBD1 cannot be checked. The germline V gene has CDR1 SGHTA and CDR2 FQGNSA. The length of the CDR3 is 11 residues. The CDR3 loop reads CASSAGGLQYF.

The V gene is TRBV19, the J gene TRBJ2-2. Per the germline V gene, CDR1 is LNHDA and CDR2 is SQIVND (reference sequence). The CDR3 is made up of 15 amino acids. The CDR3 here is CASSIAGIRTGELFF.

The chain combines TRBV12-3 or TRBV12-4 with TRBJ2-7; checking the TCRdb D call of TRBD1 is not possible without DNA. The CDR3 spans 14 residues. CDR3 protein: CASSSGGNAYEQYF.

The chain recombines TRBV5-1 with TRBJ2-7; TCRdb gives TRBD2 as the D gene, but with no DNA this cannot be confirmed. Looked up from germline, CDR1 is SGHRS and CDR2 is YFSETQ. The CDR3 contains 18 residues. This chain's CDR3 is CASSLAPPGLAGSYEQYF.

V usage is TRBV7-2 and J usage is TRBJ2-2. Germline CDR1 is SGHTA and CDR2 is FQGNSA. CDR3 size: 15 residues. This CDR3 is CASSLGTWGTGELFF. The full variable domain, with the rest looked up from reference TRBV7-2 and TRBJ2-2, is GAGVSQSPSNKVTEKGKDVELRCDPISGHTALYWYRQSLGQGLEFLIYFQGNSAPDKSGLPSDRFSAERTGGSVSTLTIQRTQQEDSAVYLCASSLGTWGTGELFFGEGSRLTVL.

The CDR3 is CSVEGLTDTQYF. The chain combines TRBV29-1 with TRBJ2-3; TCRdb picks TRBD1, but there is no DNA to check that call. The CDR3 sequence is 12 residues long. CDR1 is SQVTM and CDR2 is ANQGSEA in the germline V gene.